The next 10 T cell receptor beta chains were all read from a single sample in a study of control samples from healthy donors and cancer patients. Libraries were prepared by immunoSEQ multiplex PCR; TCRdb keeps only in-frame clonotypes and omits some of them. The repertoire holds roughly 180,000 clones, with about 93% as singletons. The sequenced material came from blood. The source of these receptors is a woman in her sixties or seventies in good health.

The chain combines TRBV28 with TRBJ1-1; D is undetermined. V gave up 3 bases and J gave up 0 bases, with 2 bases separating them. Germline assignment: CDR1 MDHEN and CDR2 SYDVKM. This CDR3 contains 12 residues. The DNA of the CDR3 is TGTGCCAGCAGTTTGGTGAACACTGAAGCTTTCTTT. Translation gives CASSLVNTEAFF.

CDR3 nucleotide sequence: TGTGCCAGTAGTCTCTCTGGGGGAAGGGGCTACGAGCAGTACTTC. This sequence encodes CASSLSGGRGYEQYF. V usage is TRBV19 and J usage is TRBJ2-7, with D perhaps given as TRBD1 or TRBD2 (5 bases each). This CDR3 region has 15 residues. V lost 5 bases to trimming and J lost 3 bases, with 17 bases between them. Germline loops: CDR1 LNHDA, CDR2 SQIVND (reference sequence).

CDR3 sequence reads: CASSYGDDGRDTQYF. As DNA, the CDR3 is TGTGCCAGCAGTTACGGGGACGATGGCAGAGATACGCAGTATTTT. This chain joins TRBV6-6 and TRBJ2-3, with D possibly called TRBD1 or TRBD2 (5 bases each). CDR3 length: 15 residues. Per the germline V gene, CDR1 is MNHNY and CDR2 is SVGAGI (reference sequence). V was cut by 2 bases and J by 5 bases, with 14 bases left in between.

The V and J genes are TRBV7-9 and TRBJ1-4; D unresolved. V gave up 2 bases and J gave up 4 bases, with 8 bases separating them. Germline CDR1 reads SEHNR; CDR2 reads FQNEAQ (reference sequence). This CDR3 is 14 amino acids long. The CDR3 sequence is CASSLHQDNEKLFF. The CDR3 region has the DNA TGTGCCAGCAGCTTACATCAGGATAATGAAAAACTGTTTTTT.

The CDR3 DNA reads as TGCGCCAGCAGCTTGGAAAAAAACAGGGGGACTGAAGCTTTCTTT. Its protein product is CASSLEKNRGTEAFF. V usage is TRBV5-1 and J usage is TRBJ1-1; 8 positions match TRBD1. The CDR3 extends over 15 amino acids. With 0 bases clipped from V and 5 bases from J, the junction kept 6 bases outside the gene matches. Germline CDR1 is SGHRS and CDR2 is YFSETQ.

V gene TRBV4-3 combines with J gene TRBJ2-3; no definite D call. There are 17 residues in the CDR3. Per the germline V gene, CDR1 is LGHNA and CDR2 is YSLEER. Deletions cut 0 bases from V and 1 base from J, with 14 bases between. CDR3 amino acids: CASSQEWIGAGTDTQYF. CDR3 nucleotide sequence: TGCGCCAGCAGCCAAGAGTGGATAGGTGCCGGCACAGATACGCAGTATTTT.

CDR3 DNA sequence: TGCGCCAGCAGCTTTACGGTGGCAGGGGGTGGAGACTATGGCTACACCTTC. Translation: CASSFTVAGGGDYGYTF. The rearrangement links TRBV5-1 to TRBJ1-2; 7 bases fit TRBD1. V gave up 2 bases and J gave up 3 bases; unmatched junction bases: 13. The CDR3 is made up of 17 amino acids. Germline CDR1 and CDR2: SGHRS and YFSETQ.

This sequence joins TRBV7-9 and TRBJ1-6; D call uncertain. The V gene's germline CDR1 is SEHNR and CDR2 FQNEAQ (reference sequence). Trimming left V 1 base short and J 0 bases short, with 7 bases between. The CDR3 consists of 16 residues. CDR3 in DNA: TGTGCCAGCAGCTTAGTCCGGAGCTCCTATAATTCACCCCTCCACTTT. Protein sequence: CASSLVRSSYNSPLHF.

This rearrangement joins TRBV19 to TRBJ1-6; D gene unclear. The CDR3 is 15 amino acids. The V and J ends lost 4 bases and 0 bases respectively, with 7 bases between them. CDR1 and CDR2 from the germline V gene are LNHDA and SQIVND (reference sequence). The CDR3 spells CASSKGLSYNSPLHF. CDR3 DNA: TGTGCCAGTAGTAAAGGGCTCTCCTATAATTCACCCCTCCACTTT.

Written as DNA, the CDR3 is TGTGCCTGGGGTCGAGCGGGGAGCTCCTACAATGAGCAGTTCTTC. The encoded protein is CAWGRAGSSYNEQFF. The rearrangement joins TRBV30 to TRBJ2-1; 7 nucleotides match TRBD2. V gave up 5 bases and J gave up 0 bases; unmatched junction bases: 7. The germline V gene has CDR1 GTSNPN and CDR2 SVGIG (reference sequence). The CDR3 totals 15 residues.